The 5 T cell receptor beta chains given below trace back to one sample, sequenced in a study of radiotherapy plus CTLA-4 blockade in lung cancer. Generated by immunoSEQ multiplex PCR, the TCRdb table keeps only in-frame clones and is missing some. There are tens of thousands of clones in the sample; about 85% occur only once, and about a quarter lies in the top ten. This sample comprised peripheral blood, obtained from a patient treated with radiotherapy plus ipilimumab. The origin of the receptors is a human donor with non-small cell lung cancer whose response to radiotherapy plus ipilimumab could not be evaluated.

The J gene is TRBJ2-7, the V gene TRBV28, with D unclear. V was clipped by 4 bases and J by 6 bases, with 7 bases between them. This CDR3 comprises 11 residues. Germline assignment: CDR1 MDHEN and CDR2 SYDVKM. CDR3 nucleotide sequence: TGTGCCAGCAGTTACTCCCTCGAGCAGTACTTC. Protein sequence: CASSYSLEQYF.

The genes are TRBV7-2 and TRBJ2-7, with 10 bases fitting TRBD2. V lost 5 bases to trimming and J lost 7 bases; unmatched junction nucleotides: 11. The CDR3 covers 15 residues. Germline-derived CDR1 and CDR2 are SGHTA and FQGNSA. CDR3 amino acids: CASSLPTSGPREQYF. The CDR3 DNA follows: TGTGCCAGCAGCCTGCCGACTAGCGGGCCTCGGGAGCAGTACTTC.

The chain uses TRBV7-3 and TRBJ2-1; TRBD2 is a possible D gene (5 bases). This CDR3 is 14 amino acids long. The V gene's germline CDR1 is SGHTA and CDR2 FQGTGA. The V and J ends lost 5 bases and 10 bases respectively, with 18 bases between them. The CDR3 reads CASSPIASPVEQFF. The CDR3 DNA is TGTGCCAGCAGCCCCATAGCGTCGCCCGTAGAGCAGTTCTTC. Using reference TRBV7-3 and TRBJ2-1 for the parts outside the CDR3, the full variable domain is GAGVSQTPSNKVTEKGKYVELRCDPISGHTALYWYRQSLGQGPEFLIYFQGTGAADDSGLPNDRFFAVRPEGSVSTLKIQRTERGDSAVYLCASSPIASPVEQFFGPGTRLTVL.

The genes are TRBV19 and TRBJ1-5; 10 bases align to TRBD1. The length of the CDR3 is 14 residues. The V segment lost 9 bases and the J segment 6 bases; nucleotides outside the gene matches: 8. Germline-derived CDR1 and CDR2 are LNHDA and SQIVND (reference sequence). The CDR3 DNA follows: TGTGCCAGCCGTTGGACAGGGGGTTTTCAGCCCCAGCATTTT. It translates to CASRWTGGFQPQHF. Looking up the rest from reference TRBV19 and TRBJ1-5 gives the full variable domain: DGGITQSPKYLFRKEGQNVTLSCEQNLNHDAMYWYRQDPGQGLRLIYYSQIVNDFQKGDIAEGYSVSREKKESFPLTVTSAQKNPTAFYLCASRWTGGFQPQHFGDGTRLSIL.

The rearrangement uses TRBV7-8 and TRBJ2-1; 8 nucleotides match TRBD2. Trimming removed 0 bases from V and 7 bases from J; junction bases left unmatched: 8. Germline CDR1 and CDR2: SGHVS and FQNEAQ. CDR3 length: 16 residues. This CDR3 is CASSLAQLAGINEQFF. For the CDR3, the DNA is TGTGCCAGCAGCTTAGCGCAGTTAGCGGGAATTAATGAGCAGTTCTTC.